This TCR beta chain was identified in a study of T cells in Graves' hyperthyroidism and ophthalmopathy. Study-level results: Model predictions of ophthalmopathy came a median 6.5 months before onset. Expanded thyroid clonotypes (above 0.001) were mostly also found in blood.

Amplified TCR beta CDR3 regions derived from RNA transcripts. The TCR CDR3 was amplified in a first-round RT-PCR using the HTBI primer set. Via MiXCR, TCRdb re-called the multiplex PCR reads, giving one row per CDR3 protein. The table records some 500,000 distinct CDR3 sequences, about 16% of them present only once. The study based diagnoses on clinical symptoms, serum thyroxine and TRAb, thyroid ultrasound and orbital computed tomography. There are a few counts of this clonotype. Its antigen is as yet unknown. Germline V gene sequence: CDR1 MGHRA, CDR2 YSYEKL. CDR3 length equals 15 residues. Trimming stripped 0 bases from V and 2 bases from J, with 11 bases between.

Material: blood. The rearrangement links TRBV4-1 to TRBJ2-7, with D perhaps TRBD1 (6 bases). The source is a woman aged 25-40 years with Graves' ophthalmopathy. The CDR3 DNA is TGCGCCAGCAGCCAAGAGGGACATTGGGCCTACGAGCAGTACTTC. Amino acids: CASSQEGHWAYEQYF.